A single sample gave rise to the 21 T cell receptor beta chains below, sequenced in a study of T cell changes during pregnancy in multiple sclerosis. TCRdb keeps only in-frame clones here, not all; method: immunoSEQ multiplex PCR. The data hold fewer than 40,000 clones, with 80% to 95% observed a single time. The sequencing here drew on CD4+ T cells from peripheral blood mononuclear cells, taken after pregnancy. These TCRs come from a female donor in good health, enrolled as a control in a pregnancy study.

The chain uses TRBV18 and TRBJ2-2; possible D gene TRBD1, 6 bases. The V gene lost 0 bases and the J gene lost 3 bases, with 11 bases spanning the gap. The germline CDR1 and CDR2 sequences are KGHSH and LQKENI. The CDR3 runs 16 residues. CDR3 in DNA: TGTGCCAGCTCACCACCGATAGGACAGCACACCGGGGAGCTGTTTTTT. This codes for CASSPPIGQHTGELFF.

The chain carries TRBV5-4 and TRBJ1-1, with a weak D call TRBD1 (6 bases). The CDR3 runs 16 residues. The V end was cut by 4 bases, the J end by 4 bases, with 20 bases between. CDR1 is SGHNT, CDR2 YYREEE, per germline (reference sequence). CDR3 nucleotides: TGTGCCAGCAGCCGCGGCGGGGGGCCCCTGAGCACTGAAGCTTTCTTT. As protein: CASSRGGGPLSTEAFF.

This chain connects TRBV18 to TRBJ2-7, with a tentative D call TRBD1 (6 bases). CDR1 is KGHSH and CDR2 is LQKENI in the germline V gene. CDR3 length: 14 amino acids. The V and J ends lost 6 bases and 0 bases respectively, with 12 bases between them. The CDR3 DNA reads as TGTGCCAGCTCGACAGACAGGAGCTCCTACGAGCAGTACTTC. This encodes CASSTDRSSYEQYF.

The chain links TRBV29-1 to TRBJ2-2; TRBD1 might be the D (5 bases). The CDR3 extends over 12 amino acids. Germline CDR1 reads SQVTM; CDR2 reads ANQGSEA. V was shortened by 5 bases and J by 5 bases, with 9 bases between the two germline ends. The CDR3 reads CSVSRETGELFF. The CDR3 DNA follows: TGCAGCGTTAGCAGGGAAACCGGGGAGCTGTTTTTT.

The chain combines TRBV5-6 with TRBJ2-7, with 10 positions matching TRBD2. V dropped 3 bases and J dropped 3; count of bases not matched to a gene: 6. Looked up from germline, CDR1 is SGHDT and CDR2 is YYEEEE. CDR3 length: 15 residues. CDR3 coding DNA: TGTGCCAGCAGCTCTTCGGGACTAGCGATCTACGAGCAGTACTTC. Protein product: CASSSSGLAIYEQYF.

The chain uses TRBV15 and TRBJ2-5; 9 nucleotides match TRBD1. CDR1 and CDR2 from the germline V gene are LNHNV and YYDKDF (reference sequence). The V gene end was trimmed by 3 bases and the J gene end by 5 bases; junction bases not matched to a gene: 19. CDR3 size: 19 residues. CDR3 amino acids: CATSREYGTGPLGGETQYF. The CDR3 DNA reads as TGTGCCACCAGCAGGGAGTATGGGACAGGGCCCCTCGGGGGGGAGACCCAGTACTTC.

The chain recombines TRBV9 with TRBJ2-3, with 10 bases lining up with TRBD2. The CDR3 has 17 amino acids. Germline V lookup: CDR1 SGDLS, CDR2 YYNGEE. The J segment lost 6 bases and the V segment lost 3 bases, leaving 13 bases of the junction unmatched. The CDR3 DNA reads TGTGCCAGCAGCGGGGGTTGGAGCGGGGGGGCCCTGGATACGCAGTATTTT. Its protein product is CASSGGWSGGALDTQYF.

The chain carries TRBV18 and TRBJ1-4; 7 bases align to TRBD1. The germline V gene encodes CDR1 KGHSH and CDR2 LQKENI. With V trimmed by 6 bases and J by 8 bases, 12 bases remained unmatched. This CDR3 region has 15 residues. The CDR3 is CASSQNAGGGEKLFF. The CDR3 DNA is TGTGCCAGCTCGCAAAATGCAGGGGGAGGAGAAAAACTGTTTTTT.

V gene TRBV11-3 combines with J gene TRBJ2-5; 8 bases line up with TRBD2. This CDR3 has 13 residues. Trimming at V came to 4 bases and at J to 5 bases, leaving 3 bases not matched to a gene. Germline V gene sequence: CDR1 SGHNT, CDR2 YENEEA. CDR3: CASSSGGQETQYF. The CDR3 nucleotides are TGTGCCAGCAGCTCGGGGGGGCAGGAGACCCAGTACTTC. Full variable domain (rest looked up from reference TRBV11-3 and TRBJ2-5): EAGVVQSPRYKIIEKKQPVAFWCNPISGHNTLYWYLQNLGQGPELLIRYENEEAVDDSQLPKDRFSAERLKGVDSTLKIQPAELGDSAVYLCASSSGGQETQYFGPGTRLLVL.

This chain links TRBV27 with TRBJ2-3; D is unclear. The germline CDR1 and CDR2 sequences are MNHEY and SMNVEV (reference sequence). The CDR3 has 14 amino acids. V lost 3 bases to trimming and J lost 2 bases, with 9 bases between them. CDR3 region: CASSFGRNTDTQYF. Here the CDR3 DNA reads TGTGCCAGCAGTTTCGGCAGGAACACAGATACGCAGTATTTT.

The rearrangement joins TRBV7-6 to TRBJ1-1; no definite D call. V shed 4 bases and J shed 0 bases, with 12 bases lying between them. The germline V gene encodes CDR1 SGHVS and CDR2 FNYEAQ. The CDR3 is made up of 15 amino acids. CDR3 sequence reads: CASSSNGMVNTEAFF. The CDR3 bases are TGTGCCAGCAGCTCGAACGGTATGGTGAACACTGAAGCTTTCTTT. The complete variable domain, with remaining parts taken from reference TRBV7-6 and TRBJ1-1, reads GAGVSQSPRYKVTKRGQDVALRCDPISGHVSLYWYRQALGQGPEFLTYFNYEAQQDKSGLPNDRFSAERPEGSISTLTIQRTEQRDSAMYRCASSSNGMVNTEAFFGQGTRLTVV.

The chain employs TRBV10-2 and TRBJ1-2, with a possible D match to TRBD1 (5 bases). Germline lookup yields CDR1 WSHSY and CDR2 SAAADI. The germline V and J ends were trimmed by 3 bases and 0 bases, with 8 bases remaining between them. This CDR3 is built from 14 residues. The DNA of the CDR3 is TGCGCCAGCAGTGAAGGCAGGGCTAACTATGGCTACACCTTC. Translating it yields CASSEGRANYGYTF.

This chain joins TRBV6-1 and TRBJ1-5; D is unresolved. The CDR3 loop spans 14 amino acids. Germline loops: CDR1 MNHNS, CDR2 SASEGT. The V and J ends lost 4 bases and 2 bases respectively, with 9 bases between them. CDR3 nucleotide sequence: TGTGCCAGCAGTGGGTCACGGGGCAATCAGCCCCAGCATTTT. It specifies CASSGSRGNQPQHF.

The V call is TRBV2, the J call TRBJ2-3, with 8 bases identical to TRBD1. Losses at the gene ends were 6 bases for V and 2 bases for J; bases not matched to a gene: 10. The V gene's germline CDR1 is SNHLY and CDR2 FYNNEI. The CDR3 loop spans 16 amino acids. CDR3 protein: CASRVSGQGDTDTQYF. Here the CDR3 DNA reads TGTGCCAGCAGGGTCTCTGGACAGGGCGACACAGATACGCAGTATTTT.

The CDR3 region is CARGAGVAAKNIQYF. CDR3 sequence (DNA): TGTGCCAGGGGGGCGGGGGTGGCGGCCAAAAACATTCAGTACTTC. The rearrangement links TRBV27 to TRBJ2-4, with D maybe TRBD2 (7 bases). The CDR3 covers 15 residues. V lost 9 bases and J lost 1, with 16 bases in between. Germline V gives CDR1 MNHEY, CDR2 SMNVEV (reference sequence).

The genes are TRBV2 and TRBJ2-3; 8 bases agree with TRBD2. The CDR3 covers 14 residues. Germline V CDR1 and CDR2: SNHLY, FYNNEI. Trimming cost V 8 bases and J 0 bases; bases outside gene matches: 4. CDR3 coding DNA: TGTGCCAGCCGAGCGGGGGCTAGCACAGATACGCAGTATTTT. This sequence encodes CASRAGASTDTQYF.

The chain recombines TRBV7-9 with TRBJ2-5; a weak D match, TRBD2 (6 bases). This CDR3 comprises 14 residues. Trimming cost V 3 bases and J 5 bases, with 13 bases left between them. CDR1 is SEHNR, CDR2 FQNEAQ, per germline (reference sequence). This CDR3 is CASSFKRAGETQYF. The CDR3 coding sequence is TGTGCCAGCAGCTTCAAGCGGGCGGGGGAGACCCAGTACTTC.

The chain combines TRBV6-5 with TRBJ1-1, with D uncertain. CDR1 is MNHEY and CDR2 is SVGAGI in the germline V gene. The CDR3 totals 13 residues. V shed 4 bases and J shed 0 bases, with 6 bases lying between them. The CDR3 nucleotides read TGTGCCAGCAGTTCTCTATTGAACACTGAAGCTTTCTTT. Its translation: CASSSLLNTEAFF.

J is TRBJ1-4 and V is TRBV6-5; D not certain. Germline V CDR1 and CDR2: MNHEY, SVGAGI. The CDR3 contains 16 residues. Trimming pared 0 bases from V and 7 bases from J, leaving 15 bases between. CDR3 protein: CASSYSRQREIEKLFF. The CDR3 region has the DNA TGTGCCAGCAGTTACTCCCGACAAAGGGAGATTGAAAAACTGTTTTTT.

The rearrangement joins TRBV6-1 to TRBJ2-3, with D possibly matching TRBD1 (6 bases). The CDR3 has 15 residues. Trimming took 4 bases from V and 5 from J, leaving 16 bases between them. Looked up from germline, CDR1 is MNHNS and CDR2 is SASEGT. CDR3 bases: TGTGCCAGCAGTGCGCTCCAGGGGTTGGAAGATACGCAGTATTTT. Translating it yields CASSALQGLEDTQYF.

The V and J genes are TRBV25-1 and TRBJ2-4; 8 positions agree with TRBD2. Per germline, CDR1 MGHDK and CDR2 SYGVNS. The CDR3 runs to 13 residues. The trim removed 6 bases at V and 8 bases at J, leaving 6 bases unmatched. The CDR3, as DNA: TGTGCCAGCAGCCTTAGCGGGACTGACATTCAGTACTTC. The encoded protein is CASSLSGTDIQYF.